Shown below are 6 T cell receptor beta chains from a single sample sequenced in a study of blood T cell repertoires in COVID-19. Measured with immunoSEQ multiplex PCR; TCRdb has only the in-frame clones, and not every one. The sample carries about 70,000 clones, about 76% recorded once. Sequences were obtained from peripheral blood. The receptors derive from a woman of 80 years or more with active or convalescent COVID-19.

This clone occurred a few times. The chain is built from TRBV19 and TRBJ1-3; D is unresolved. Trimming left V 6 bases short and J 2 bases short, with 8 bases between. Germline V gene sequence: CDR1 LNHDA, CDR2 SQIVND (reference sequence). The CDR3 is 13 residues long. CDR3 sequence reads: CASRGVAGNTIYF. Here the CDR3 DNA reads TGTGCCAGTAGGGGAGTTGCTGGAAACACCATATATTTT. Drawing the rest from reference TRBV19 and TRBJ1-3, the complete variable domain is DGGITQSPKYLFRKEGQNVTLSCEQNLNHDAMYWYRQDPGQGLRLIYYSQIVNDFQKGDIAEGYSVSREKKESFPLTVTSAQKNPTAFYLCASRGVAGNTIYFGEGSWLTVV.

The table lists this clone with a count of one. The chain has TRBV19 and TRBJ2-3, with a possible D match to TRBD1 (6 bases). This CDR3 has 15 amino acids. CDR1 LNHDA and CDR2 SQIVND come from the germline V gene (reference sequence). Trimming took off 7 bases at V and 3 bases at J, with 17 bases between the two ends. For the CDR3, the DNA is TGTGCCAGTACCATCACAGGGACCGGGACAGATACGCAGTATTTT. It is translated as CASTITGTGTDTQYF.

The chain uses TRBV6-2 or TRBV6-3 and TRBJ2-6; the match to TRBD2 covers 7 bases. Germline lookup yields CDR1 MNHEY and CDR2 SVGEGT. V shed 4 bases and J 0 bases; nucleotides not matched to a gene: 3. CDR3 length: 16 amino acids. The CDR3 loop reads CASSSSGGSGANVLTF. In nucleotides, the CDR3 is TGTGCCAGCAGTTCGTCGGGGGGCTCTGGGGCCAACGTCCTGACTTTC.

V and J are TRBV4-3 and TRBJ2-1, with 10 bases matching TRBD2. This CDR3 contains 19 residues. The germline CDR1 and CDR2 sequences are LGHNA and YSLEER. Trimming cost V 1 base and J 0 bases; bases outside gene matches: 9. The CDR3 is CASSQAAGGGLSSYNEQFF. DNA of the CDR3: TGCGCCAGCAGCCAAGCAGCGGGGGGGGGCCTGAGCTCCTACAATGAGCAGTTCTTC.

This clone was counted a few times. J is TRBJ2-7 and V is TRBV30; D might be TRBD2 (5 bases). V lost 5 bases and J 2 bases, leaving 7 bases between the germline ends. Germline CDR1 reads GTSNPN; CDR2 reads SVGIG (reference sequence). The length of the CDR3 is 11 residues. CDR3 sequence reads: CAWGLPYEQYF. The CDR3 bases are TGTGCCTGGGGACTCCCCTACGAGCAGTACTTC.

This sequence joins TRBV7-8 and TRBJ1-1; 8 bases map to TRBD1. Trimming cost V 3 bases and J 7 bases; bases outside gene matches: 7. The CDR3 consists of 14 residues. Looked up from germline, CDR1 is SGHVS and CDR2 is FQNEAQ. CDR3 DNA: TGTGCCAGCAGCTTTGGGACAGGACAGGGTGAAGCTTTCTTT. This sequence encodes CASSFGTGQGEAFF.